Following are 10 T cell receptor beta chains from one sample sequenced in a study of T-cell reconstitution after alpha-beta-depleted transplantation in children. Unique molecular identifiers tagged the TCRbeta library. One entry per CDR3 protein, called by TCRdb with MiXCR from the PCR reads. Of approximately 400,000 distinct CDR3 sequences listed, about a tenth are singletons. Specimen: PBMCs from the stem cell graft donor, collected from the stem cell graft. These receptors were obtained from a human donor who donated a stem cell graft to a child with acute myeloid leukemia.

This clonotype was recorded a few times. The rearrangement joins TRBV7-9 to TRBJ1-2; 7 bases are shared with TRBD1. After removal of 5 bases from V and 2 bases from J, the junction contained 8 bases not matched to a gene. Germline assignment: CDR1 SEHNR and CDR2 FQNEAQ (reference sequence). The length of the CDR3 is 15 residues. CDR3 in amino acids: CASSVGDRMNYGYTF. The CDR3 bases are TGTGCCAGCAGCGTCGGGGACAGAATGAACTATGGCTACACCTTC.

V usage is TRBV18 and J usage is TRBJ2-2, with 12 bases lining up with TRBD2. The V and J ends lost 5 bases and 1 base, in that order; junction bases with no gene match: 2. The CDR3 covers 16 residues. The germline V gene encodes CDR1 KGHSH and CDR2 LQKENI. CDR3 bases: TGTGCCAGCTCATCGACTAGCGGGGGGAACACCGGGGAGCTGTTTTTT. Amino acid sequence: CASSSTSGGNTGELFF.

The rearrangement links TRBV5-1 to TRBJ2-7; possibly TRBD2 for D (6 bases). There are 14 residues in the CDR3. CDR1 and CDR2 from the germline V gene are SGHRS and YFSETQ. Trimming cost V 4 bases and J 2 bases, with 13 bases left between them. This CDR3 reads CASSVTGDTYEQYF. CDR3 DNA sequence: TGCGCCAGCAGCGTGACGGGAGATACCTACGAGCAGTACTTC.

CDR3 amino acids: CSVEEGAFDAFF. DNA for the CDR3: TGCAGCGTTGAAGAGGGGGCTTTTGACGCTTTCTTT. V is TRBV29-1 and J is TRBJ1-1, with D possibly being TRBD1 (6 bases). This CDR3 has 12 residues. V was shortened by 0 bases and J by 11 bases, with 13 bases between the two germline ends. Per germline, CDR1 SQVTM and CDR2 ANQGSEA.

This clonotype was seen ten or more times. The gene calls are TRBV6-1 and TRBJ2-2; D not resolved. This CDR3 comprises 14 residues. Trimming took off 0 bases at V and 1 base at J, with 3 bases between the two ends. Germline CDR1 MNHNS, CDR2 SASEGT. As DNA, the CDR3 is TGTGCCAGCAGTGAAGCGGGGAACACCGGGGAGCTGTTTTTT. Its translation: CASSEAGNTGELFF.

The sample holds a few counts of this clonotype. The chain combines TRBV9 with TRBJ1-5; D is undetermined. The V end lost 3 bases, the J end lost 0 bases, and 7 bases lay between the germline ends. CDR1 SGDLS and CDR2 YYNGEE come from the germline V gene. The CDR3 spans 14 residues. CDR3 in DNA: TGTGCCAGCAGCGCGGCCTATAGCAATCAGCCCCAGCATTTT. This sequence encodes CASSAAYSNQPQHF.

The rearrangement links TRBV20-1 to TRBJ2-7; TRBD2 aligns across 10 bases. CDR1 is DFQATT and CDR2 is SNEGSKA in the germline V gene (reference sequence). The CDR3 is made up of 15 amino acids. V shed 5 bases, J shed 7 bases, and the junction held 14 bases outside the gene matches. This CDR3 reads CSALQAGGPVWEQYF. The CDR3 DNA reads TGCAGTGCTCTTCAAGCGGGAGGGCCCGTTTGGGAGCAGTACTTC.

This clonotype was seen a few times. This chain uses TRBV9 with TRBJ1-6, with D uncertain. V lost 5 bases and J lost 10, with 10 bases in between. Germline V lookup: CDR1 SGDLS, CDR2 YYNGEE. This CDR3 has 12 residues. CDR3 loop: CASSAGGSPLHF. The CDR3 nucleotides are TGTGCCAGCAGTGCGGGAGGATCACCCCTCCACTTT.

The V gene is TRBV29-1, the J gene TRBJ2-1, with D possibly being TRBD2 (6 bases). V lost 6 bases, J lost 9 bases, and 21 bases lay in between. The CDR3 has 14 residues. CDR1 and CDR2 (germline): SQVTM, ANQGSEA. The CDR3 sequence: CSVDPAGWTFEQFF. DNA for the CDR3: TGCAGCGTGGACCCAGCGGGCTGGACCTTTGAGCAGTTCTTC.

The J gene is TRBJ1-1, the V gene TRBV3-1; weak D call: TRBD1 (6 bases). CDR1 is LGHDT and CDR2 is YNNKEL in the germline V gene (reference sequence). CDR3 length: 15 residues. Trimming removed 3 bases at V and 0 bases at J, with 11 bases between. The CDR3 bases are TGTGCCAGCAGCCAGGAGAGGGGGTTGAACACTGAAGCTTTCTTT. Translated: CASSQERGLNTEAFF. Based on the CDR3 plus reference TRBV3-1 and TRBJ1-1, the full variable domain is DTAVSQTPKYLVTQMGNDKSIKCEQNLGHDTMYWYKQDSKKFLKIMFSYNNKELIINETVPNRFSPKSPDKAHLNLHINSLELGDSAVYFCASSQERGLNTEAFFGQGTRLTVV.